The clone carrying this T cell receptor beta chain occurred many times. Its antigen is as yet unknown. The sample is drawn from a study of identical twins. Every one of the donors was a healthy Caucasian. Unique molecular identifiers were present on cDNA, and template switching added a universal primer site. From the 5' RACE reads, TCRdb called clonotypes with MiXCR, one entry per CDR3 protein. The table has 150,000 or so distinct CDR3 sequences, under 4.5% seen once. Whole-study results and caveats: Zero-insertion analyses could be partly confounded by invariant MAIT and iNKT cells. There was more out-of-frame TCR alpha sharing in monozygotic twins than models estimated.

In germline, CDR1 is MNHEY, CDR2 SMNVEV (reference sequence). V gave up 4 bases and J gave up 7 bases, with 14 bases separating them. CDR3 length: 14 residues. The specimen sequenced was memory T cells sorted from blood. This sequence originates from a man in his late teens or twenties in good health. The chain links TRBV27 to TRBJ2-1, with D hard to call. CDR3 coding DNA: TGTGCCAGCAGTTGGTCTGGGGTTGAAAATGAGCAGTTCTTC. Its translation: CASSWSGVENEQFF.